The source of this T cell receptor (beta chain) is a study of cytomegalovirus exposure and HLA in healthy donors. Overall study: Roughly 80 million unique TCRs from HLA-typed donors made up an early data release.

CDR3 length: 15 amino acids. Germline V gives CDR1 SGHRS, CDR2 YFSETQ. V lost 2 bases to trimming and J lost 1 base; unmatched junction nucleotides: 3. Details on this clone: Antigen: not known.

Points from the study as a whole: It emerged from a later analysis that several of the most significant clusters appeared to be linked to common viral pathogens. Clonal expansion, a later analysis showed, was greater in HLA-associated TCR beta chains than in equally common others.

The study ran its PCR with 60 Vbeta and 13 Jbeta primers. This table comes from immunoSEQ multiplex PCR, and its TCRdb copy is limited to in-frame clones, with some not included. The sample yields about 170,000 clones, around 76% seen once. V gene TRBV5-1 combines with J gene TRBJ2-3; TRBD2 aligns across 8 bases. The sequence was collected from a girl aged 5-17 years in good health and CMV-seropositive. The sample taken for sequencing was PBMCs. This CDR3 is CASSFTSGGTDTQYF. The CDR3 nucleotides read TGCGCCAGCAGCTTCACTAGCGGAGGCACAGATACGCAGTATTTT.